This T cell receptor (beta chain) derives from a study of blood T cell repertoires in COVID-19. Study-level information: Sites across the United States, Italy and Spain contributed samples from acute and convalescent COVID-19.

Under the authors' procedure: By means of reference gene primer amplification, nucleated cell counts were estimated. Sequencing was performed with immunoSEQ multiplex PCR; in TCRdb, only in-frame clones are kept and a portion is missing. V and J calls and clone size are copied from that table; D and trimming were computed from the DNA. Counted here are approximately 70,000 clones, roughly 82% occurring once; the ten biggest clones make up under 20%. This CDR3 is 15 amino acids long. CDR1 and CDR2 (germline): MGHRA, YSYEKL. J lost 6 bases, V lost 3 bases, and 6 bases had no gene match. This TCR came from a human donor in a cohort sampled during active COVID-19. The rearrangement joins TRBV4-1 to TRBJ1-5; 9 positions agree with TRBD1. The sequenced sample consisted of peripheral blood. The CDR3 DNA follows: TGCGCCAGCAGCCATATCCTGACAGGGGGTCAGCCCCAGCATTTT. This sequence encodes CASSHILTGGQPQHF.